This T cell receptor (beta chain) was observed in a study of a mutant IDH1 vaccine in newly diagnosed glioma. Study information: Treated patients showed a male proportion of around 60%, a female proportion of around 38%, and a mean age of around 40 years. Study findings and constraints: Of all patients, approximately 93% showed vaccine-induced immune responses.

A word on this clone: Its antigen is unidentified.

Sequencing was performed with immunoSEQ multiplex PCR; in TCRdb, only in-frame clones are kept and a portion is missing. The sample carries approximately 79,000 clones, approximately 85% recorded once. Time point specified: week 23, last vaccination. Topical imiquimod accompanied each vaccine dose, which consisted of 300 ug of mutant IDH1 20-mer peptide. After removal of 5 bases from V and 6 bases from J, the junction contained 26 bases not matched to a gene. The CDR3 loop spans 21 amino acids. From germline, CDR1 is GTSNPN and CDR2 SVGIG (reference sequence). The receptor was derived from a woman aged 45-60 years with glioma. The source was PBMCs, collected from a glioma patient whose treatment included an IDH1 peptide vaccine. V is TRBV30 and J is TRBJ2-1, with TRBD2 identical over 12 bases. Here the CDR3 DNA reads TGTGCCTGGGTTACGACAGGGGGATGGCTAGCGGGAGGGTATTTTGGCAATGAGCAGTTCTTC. Translated, it gives CAWVTTGGWLAGGYFGNEQFF.